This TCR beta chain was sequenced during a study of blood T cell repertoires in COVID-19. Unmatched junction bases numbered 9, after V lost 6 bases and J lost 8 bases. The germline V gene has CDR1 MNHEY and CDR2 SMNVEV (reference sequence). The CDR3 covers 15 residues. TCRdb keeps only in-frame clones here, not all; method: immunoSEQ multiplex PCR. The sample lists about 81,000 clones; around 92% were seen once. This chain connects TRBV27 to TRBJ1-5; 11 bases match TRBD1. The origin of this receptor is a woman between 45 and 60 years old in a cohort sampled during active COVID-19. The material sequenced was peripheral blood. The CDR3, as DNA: TGTGCCAGCAGACCGGGGACAGGGGGATTGGAGCCCCAGCATTTT. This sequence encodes CASRPGTGGLEPQHF.